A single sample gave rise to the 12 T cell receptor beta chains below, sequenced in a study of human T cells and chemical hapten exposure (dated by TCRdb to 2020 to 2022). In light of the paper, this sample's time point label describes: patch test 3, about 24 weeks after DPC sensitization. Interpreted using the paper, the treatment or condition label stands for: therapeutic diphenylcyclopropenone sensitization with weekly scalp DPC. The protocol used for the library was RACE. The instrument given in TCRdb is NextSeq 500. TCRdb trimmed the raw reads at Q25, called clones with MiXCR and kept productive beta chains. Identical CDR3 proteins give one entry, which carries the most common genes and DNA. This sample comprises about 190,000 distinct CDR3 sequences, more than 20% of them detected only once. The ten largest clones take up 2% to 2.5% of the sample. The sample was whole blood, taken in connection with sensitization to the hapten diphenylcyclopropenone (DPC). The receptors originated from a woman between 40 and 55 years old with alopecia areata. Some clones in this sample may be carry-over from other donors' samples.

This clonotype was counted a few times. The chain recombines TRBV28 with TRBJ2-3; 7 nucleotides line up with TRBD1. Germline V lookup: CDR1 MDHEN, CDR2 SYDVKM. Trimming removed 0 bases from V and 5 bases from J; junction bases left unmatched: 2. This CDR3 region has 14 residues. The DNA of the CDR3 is TGTGCCAGCAGTTTATGGGGGACAGAAGATACGCAGTATTTT. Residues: CASSLWGTEDTQYF.

The CDR3 coding sequence is TGTGCCAGCAGCGGGGCCTACGAGCAGTACTTC. Protein product: CASSGAYEQYF. The chain carries TRBV7-8 and TRBJ2-7; D remains ambiguous. This CDR3 is 11 amino acids long. The ends were cut back, 5 bases at V and 2 bases at J, with 4 bases in the middle. Germline assignment: CDR1 SGHVS and CDR2 FQNEAQ.

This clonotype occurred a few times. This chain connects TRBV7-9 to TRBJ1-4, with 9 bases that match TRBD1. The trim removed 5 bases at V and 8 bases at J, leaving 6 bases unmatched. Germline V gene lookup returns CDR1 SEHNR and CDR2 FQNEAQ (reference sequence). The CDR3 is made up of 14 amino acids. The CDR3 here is CASSDGTGREKLFF. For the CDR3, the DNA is TGTGCCAGCAGCGACGGGACAGGGCGAGAAAAACTGTTTTTT.

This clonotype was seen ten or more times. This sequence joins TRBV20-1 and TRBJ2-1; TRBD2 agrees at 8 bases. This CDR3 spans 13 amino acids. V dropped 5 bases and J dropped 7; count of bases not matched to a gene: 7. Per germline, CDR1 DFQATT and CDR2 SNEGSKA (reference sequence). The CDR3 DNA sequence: TGCAGTGCTCCCAGCGGGAGTATGAATGAGCAGTTCTTC. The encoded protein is CSAPSGSMNEQFF.

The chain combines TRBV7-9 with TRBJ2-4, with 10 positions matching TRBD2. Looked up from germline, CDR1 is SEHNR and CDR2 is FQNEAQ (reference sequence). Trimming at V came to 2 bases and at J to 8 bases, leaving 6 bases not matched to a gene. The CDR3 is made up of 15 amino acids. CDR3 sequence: CASSLSGRAGDIQYF. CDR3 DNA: TGTGCCAGCAGCTTAAGCGGGAGGGCCGGAGACATTCAGTACTTC.

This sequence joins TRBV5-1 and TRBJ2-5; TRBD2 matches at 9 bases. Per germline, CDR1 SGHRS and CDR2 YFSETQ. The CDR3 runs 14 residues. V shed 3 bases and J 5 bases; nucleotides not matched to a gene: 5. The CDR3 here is CASSSSGRRETQYF. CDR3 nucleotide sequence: TGCGCCAGCAGCTCGAGCGGGAGGCGGGAGACCCAGTACTTC. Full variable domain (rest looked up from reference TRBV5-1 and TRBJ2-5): KAGVTQTPRYLIKTRGQQVTLSCSPISGHRSVSWYQQTPGQGLQFLFEYFSETQRNKGNFPGRFSGRQFSNSRSEMNVSTLELGDSALYLCASSSSGRRETQYFGPGTRLLVL.

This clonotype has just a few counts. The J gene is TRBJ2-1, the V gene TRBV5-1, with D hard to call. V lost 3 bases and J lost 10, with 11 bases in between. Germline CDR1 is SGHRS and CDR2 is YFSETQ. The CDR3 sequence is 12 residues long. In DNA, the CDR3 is TGCGCCAGCAGCTACGGGCGGAGAGAGCAGTTCTTC. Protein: CASSYGRREQFF.

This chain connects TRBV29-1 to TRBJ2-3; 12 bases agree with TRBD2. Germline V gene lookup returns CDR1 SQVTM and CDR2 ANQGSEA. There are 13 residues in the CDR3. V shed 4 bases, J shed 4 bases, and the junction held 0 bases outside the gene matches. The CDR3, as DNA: TGCAGCGTTGGGACTAGCGGGGCAGATACGCAGTATTTT. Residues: CSVGTSGADTQYF.

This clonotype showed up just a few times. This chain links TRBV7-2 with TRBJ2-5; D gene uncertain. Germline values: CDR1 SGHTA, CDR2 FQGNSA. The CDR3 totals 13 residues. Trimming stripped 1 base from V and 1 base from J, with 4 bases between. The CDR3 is CASSLVSQETQYF. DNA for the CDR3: TGTGCCAGCAGCTTAGTGAGCCAAGAGACCCAGTACTTC.

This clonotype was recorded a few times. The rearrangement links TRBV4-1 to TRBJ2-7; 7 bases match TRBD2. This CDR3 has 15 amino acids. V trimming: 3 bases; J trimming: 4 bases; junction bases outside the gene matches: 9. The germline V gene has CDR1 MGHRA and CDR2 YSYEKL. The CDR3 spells CASSQGRGAGYEQYF. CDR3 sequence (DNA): TGCGCCAGCAGCCAGGGTCGGGGAGCGGGATACGAGCAGTACTTC.

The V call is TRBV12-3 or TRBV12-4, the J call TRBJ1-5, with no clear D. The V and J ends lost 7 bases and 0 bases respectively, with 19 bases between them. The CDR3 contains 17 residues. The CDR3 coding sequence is TGTGCCAGCACCCTTTTATCGGGGTCATATAGCAATCAGCCCCAGCATTTT. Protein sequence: CASTLLSGSYSNQPQHF.

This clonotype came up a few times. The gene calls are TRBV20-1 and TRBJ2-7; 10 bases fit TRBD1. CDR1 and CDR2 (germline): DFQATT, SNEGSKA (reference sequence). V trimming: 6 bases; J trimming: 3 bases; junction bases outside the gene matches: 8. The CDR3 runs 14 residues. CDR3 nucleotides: TGCAGTGCCCCCGGGACAGGGGTAGGCTACGAGCAGTACTTC. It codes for CSAPGTGVGYEQYF.